The T cell receptor (beta chain) described here comes from a study of response to subunit inactivated influenza vaccine. Study-level results: Few new T cells, the authors suggested, are recruited by each seasonal influenza vaccination.

This clonotype was observed at least ten times. Its antigen is not identified. TCRdb re-derived calls from the RT-PCR reads in MiXCR, one entry per CDR3 protein. The sample lists roughly 700,000 distinct CDR3 sequences, 14% occurring once. CDR1 and CDR2 (germline): MNHEY, SVGEGT. The J segment lost 2 bases and the V segment lost 5 bases, leaving 7 bases of the junction unmatched. This CDR3 contains 15 residues. The J gene is TRBJ2-3, the V gene TRBV6-2 or TRBV6-3; TRBD1 aligns across 7 bases. Specimen: PBMCs from blood, collected around 15 days before vaccination. The clonotype originates from a man between 50 and 59 years old who received an inactivated influenza vaccine. The CDR3 reads CASSHRGLFTDTQYF. The CDR3 nucleotides read TGTGCCAGCAGTCACAGGGGCCTTTTCACAGATACGCAGTATTTT.